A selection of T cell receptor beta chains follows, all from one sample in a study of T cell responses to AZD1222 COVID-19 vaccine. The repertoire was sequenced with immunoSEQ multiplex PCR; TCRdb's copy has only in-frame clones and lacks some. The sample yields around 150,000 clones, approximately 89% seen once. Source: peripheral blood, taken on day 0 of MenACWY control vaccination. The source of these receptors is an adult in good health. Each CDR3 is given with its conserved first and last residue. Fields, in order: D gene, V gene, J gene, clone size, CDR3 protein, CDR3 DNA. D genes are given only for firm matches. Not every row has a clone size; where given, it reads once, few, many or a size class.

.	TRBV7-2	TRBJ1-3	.	CASSSRVGGNTIYF	TGTGCCAGCAGCTCCAGGGTAGGAGGAAACACCATATATTTT
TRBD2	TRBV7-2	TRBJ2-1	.	CASSLNPAGDEQFF	TGTGCCAGCAGCTTGAACCCAGCGGGGGATGAGCAGTTCTTC
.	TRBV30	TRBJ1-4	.	CAWSGYGQEKLFF	TGTGCCTGGAGTGGCTACGGTCAGGAAAAACTGTTTTTT
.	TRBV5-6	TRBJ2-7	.	CASSFPQGSPTEQYF	TGTGCCAGCAGCTTTCCCCAAGGAAGTCCTACTGAGCAGTACTTC
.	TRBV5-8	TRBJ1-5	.	CASSLRRIGNQPQHF	TGTGCCAGCAGCTTGCGCAGAATCGGTAATCAGCCCCAGCATTTT
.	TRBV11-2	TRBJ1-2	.	CASAASPGVAYGYTF	TGTGCCAGCGCTGCTTCCCCCGGGGTGGCCTATGGCTACACCTTC
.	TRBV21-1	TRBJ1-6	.	CASSYPGTGGLYNSPLHF	TGTGCCAGCAGCTACCCCGGGACAGGGGGCCTATATAATTCACCCCTCCACTTT
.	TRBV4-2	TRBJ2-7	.	CASSQSASLHSYEQYF	TGTGCCAGCAGCCAGTCGGCTAGCCTCCACTCCTACGAGCAGTACTTC
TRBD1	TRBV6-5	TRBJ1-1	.	CASSRDRNTEAFF	TGTGCCAGCAGCCGGGACAGGAACACTGAAGCTTTCTTT
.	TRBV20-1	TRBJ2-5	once	CSASFGVQETQYF	TGCAGTGCTAGTTTCGGTGTACAAGAGACCCAGTACTTC
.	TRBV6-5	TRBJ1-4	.	CASSLVGNSASEKLFF	TGTGCCAGCAGTTTGGTTGGGAACAGCGCCTCGGAAAAACTGTTTTTT
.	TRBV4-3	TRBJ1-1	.	CASSSHGQLNTEAFF	TGCGCCAGCAGCTCCCACGGACAGCTCAACACTGAAGCTTTCTTT
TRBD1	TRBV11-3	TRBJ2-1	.	CASSSGGQYNEQFF	TGTGCCAGCAGCTCAGGGGGACAGTACAATGAGCAGTTCTTC
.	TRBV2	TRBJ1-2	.	CASILSRDYGYTF	TGTGCCAGCATCTTGTCCAGGGACTATGGCTACACCTTC
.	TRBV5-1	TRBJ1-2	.	CASSLGDGTEGHYGYTF	TGCGCCAGCAGCTTGGGGGACGGGACCGAGGGGCACTATGGCTACACCTTC
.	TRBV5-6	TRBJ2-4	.	CASSAGQSKNIQYF	TGTGCCAGCAGCGCAGGACAGAGTAAAAACATTCAGTACTTC
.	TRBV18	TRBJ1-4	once	CASSPANRVEEKLFF	TGTGCCAGCTCACCTGCTAACAGGGTCGAAGAAAAACTGTTTTTT
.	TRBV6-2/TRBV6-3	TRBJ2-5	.	CASSQTRGGETQYF	TGTGCCAGCAGCCAAACCAGGGGCGGGGAGACCCAGTACTTC
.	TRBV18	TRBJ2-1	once	CASSPPTAYNEQFF	TGTGCCAGCTCACCCCCGACGGCCTACAATGAGCAGTTCTTC
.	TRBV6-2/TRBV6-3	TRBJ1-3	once	CASSYISFDWTASTSGNTIYF	TGTGCCAGCAGTTATATTTCGTTCGATTGGACAGCTAGTACCTCTGGAAACACCATATATTTT
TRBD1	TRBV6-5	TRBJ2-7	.	CASSNPGQGFYEQYF	TGTGCCAGCAGTAACCCGGGACAGGGGTTCTACGAGCAGTACTTC
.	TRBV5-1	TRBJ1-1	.	CASSLDPHLGAFF	TGCGCCAGCAGCTTGGATCCTCACCTTGGGGCTTTCTTT
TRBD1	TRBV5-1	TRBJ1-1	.	CASSLARGRVTEAFF	TGCGCCAGCAGCTTGGCGAGGGGGCGCGTCACTGAAGCTTTCTTT